This T cell receptor beta chain was recorded in a study of cytomegalovirus exposure and HLA in healthy donors. The wider study: The 120 validation repertoires and the approximately 690 first-cohort repertoires shared a platform, a later analysis reported. Overall study findings and caveats: Overall, 164 TCR beta chains were annotated as cytomegalovirus-associated. It was found in a later analysis that first-cohort TCR clusters tended to co-occur in the 120 validation repertoires.

Worth noting for this clone: Its cognate antigen is unknown.

The germline V gene has CDR1 SGDLS and CDR2 YYNGEE. V was shortened by 3 bases and J by 4 bases, with 10 bases between the two germline ends. This CDR3 is built from 14 residues. Produced via immunoSEQ multiplex PCR; TCRdb's table is partial and in-frame only. Among hundreds of thousands of clones listed, roughly 90% were seen once. The sequenced material came from PBMCs. This chain links TRBV9 with TRBJ2-2; D uncertain. The source of this sequence is a woman aged 18-29 years in good health and CMV-seronegative. CDR3 amino acids: CASSGFSPTGELFF. DNA for the CDR3: TGTGCCAGCAGCGGTTTTTCTCCCACCGGGGAGCTGTTTTTT.